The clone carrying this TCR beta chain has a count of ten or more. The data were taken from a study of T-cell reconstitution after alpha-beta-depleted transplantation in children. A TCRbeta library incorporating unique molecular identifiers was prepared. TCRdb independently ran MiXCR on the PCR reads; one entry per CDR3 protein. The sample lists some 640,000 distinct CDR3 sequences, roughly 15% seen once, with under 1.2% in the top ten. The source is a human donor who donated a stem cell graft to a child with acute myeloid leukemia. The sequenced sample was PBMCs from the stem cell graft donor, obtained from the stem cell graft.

The CDR3 nucleotides read TGCAGTGCTAGGGGACGGCCGGGATATACGACGCAGTATTTT. The encoded protein is CSARGRPGYTTQYF. The V gene is TRBV20-1, the J gene TRBJ2-3; D is possibly TRBD1 or TRBD2 (5 bases each). V gave up 3 bases and J gave up 9 bases, with 19 bases separating them. The CDR3 covers 14 residues. The germline V gene encodes CDR1 DFQATT and CDR2 SNEGSKA (reference sequence).